These 30 T cell receptor beta chains were all obtained from the same sample, sequenced in a study of shared clonotypes between healthy human individuals. TCRdb's table, derived via immunoSEQ multiplex PCR, lists solely in-frame clones and lacks some. The sample carries nearly 1 million clones, approximately 80% recorded once. The sequenced sample was memory CD4+ T cells sorted from blood. Subset noted: CD45RA-negative fraction. These receptors came from a man aged 18 to 30 in good health.

V is TRBV29-1 and J is TRBJ2-3; the D call may be TRBD1 or TRBD2 (5 bases each). This CDR3 contains 15 residues. Trimming left V 4 bases short and J 0 bases short, with 14 bases between. The germline V gene has CDR1 SQVTM and CDR2 ANQGSEA. CDR3 in amino acids: CSVARGHVSTDTQYF. The CDR3 DNA reads as TGCAGCGTTGCCCGGGGCCACGTAAGCACAGATACGCAGTATTTT.

This clone was observed a few times. The chain joins TRBV10-3 to TRBJ2-1, with unresolved D. CDR1 ENHRY and CDR2 SYGVKD come from the germline V gene. Trimming removed 4 bases at V and 7 bases at J, with 14 bases between. CDR3 size: 14 residues. CDR3 region: CAISGSSVPNEQFF. The DNA for the CDR3 is TGTGCCATCAGTGGGAGTTCCGTGCCTAATGAGCAGTTCTTC.

The CDR3 spells CASSVAQTTNEKLFF. In DNA, the CDR3 is TGTGCCAGCAGCGTAGCGCAGACAACTAATGAAAAACTGTTTTTT. The chain recombines TRBV9 with TRBJ1-4; D is unresolved. CDR1 is SGDLS, CDR2 YYNGEE, per germline. Trimming stripped 0 bases from V and 0 bases from J, with 6 bases between. The CDR3 runs 15 residues.

V usage is TRBV18 and J usage is TRBJ2-5; D may be TRBD1 (6 bases). This CDR3 has 16 residues. Germline V CDR1 and CDR2: KGHSH, LQKENI. V shed 3 bases and J shed 0 bases, with 14 bases lying between them. The CDR3 reads CASSPAVTGNQETQYF. The CDR3 DNA sequence: TGTGCCAGCTCACCCGCGGTCACAGGGAACCAAGAGACCCAGTACTTC.

This chain uses TRBV14 with TRBJ2-3, with 9 bases matching TRBD1. V was pared by 4 bases and J by 5 bases, with 16 bases of the junction left unmatched. CDR3 size: 18 residues. Germline lookup yields CDR1 SGHDN and CDR2 FVKESK. This chain's CDR3 is CASSRRTGVIRIGDTQYF. CDR3 sequence (DNA): TGTGCCAGCAGCCGACGGACAGGGGTCATTCGGATCGGAGATACGCAGTATTTT. The entire variable domain, with the rest obtained from reference TRBV14 and TRBJ2-3, is as follows: EAGVTQFPSHSVIEKGQTVTLRCDPISGHDNLYWYRRVMGKEIKFLLHFVKESKQDESGMPNNRFLAERTGGTYSTLKVQPAELEDSGVYFCASSRRTGVIRIGDTQYFGPGTRLTVL.

V gene TRBV7-9 combines with J gene TRBJ1-5; weak D call: TRBD1 (5 bases). The CDR3 extends over 13 amino acids. Germline CDR1 SEHNR, CDR2 FQNEAQ (reference sequence). V lost 7 bases and J lost 1, with 8 bases in between. The CDR3 DNA is TGTGCCAGCACACAGGACAGCAATCAGCCCCAGCATTTT. This translates into CASTQDSNQPQHF.

The chain links TRBV11-2 to TRBJ1-3; no firm D call. Trimming shortened V by 11 bases and J by 0 bases, and 14 bases separated the two germline ends. Germline loops: CDR1 SGHAT, CDR2 FQNNGV. CDR3 length: 14 residues. The CDR3 DNA sequence: TGTGCCCGATGGACGGTTGACTCTGGAAACACCATATATTTT. Translating gives CARWTVDSGNTIYF. Full variable domain (outside the CDR3, taken from reference TRBV11-2 and TRBJ1-3): EAGVAQSPRYKIIEKRQSVAFWCNPISGHATLYWYQQILGQGPKLLIQFQNNGVVDDSQLPKDRFSAERLKGVDSTLKIQPAKLEDSAVYLCARWTVDSGNTIYFGEGSWLTVV.

This clone occurred once. The chain is built from TRBV10-3 and TRBJ1-2; D is unresolved. The V and J ends lost 0 bases and 4 bases respectively, with 12 bases between them. The CDR3 covers 15 residues. The V gene's germline CDR1 is ENHRY and CDR2 SYGVKD. This chain's CDR3 is CAISESTRQLYGYTF. The DNA for the CDR3 is TGTGCCATCAGTGAGTCGACTCGGCAGCTCTATGGCTACACCTTC.

The V gene is TRBV27, the J gene TRBJ1-2; D is unresolved. V was cut by 5 bases and J by 3 bases, with 10 bases left in between. This CDR3 has 13 residues. Per the germline V gene, CDR1 is MNHEY and CDR2 is SMNVEV (reference sequence). The CDR3 nucleotides are TGTGCCAGCAGTACCGACGGATACTATGGCTACACCTTC. Translated: CASSTDGYYGYTF.

This clone was seen many times. The CDR3 bases are TGTGCCAGCAGCCAAGGTGATAGCGGGGGGAAGGATACGCAGTATTTT. Protein: CASSQGDSGGKDTQYF. The rearrangement joins TRBV4-2 to TRBJ2-3; 10 nucleotides agree with TRBD2. The junction had 7 bases not matched to a gene; V was cut back by 1 base and J by 6 bases. The CDR3 has 16 residues. The germline V gene encodes CDR1 LGHNA and CDR2 YNFKEQ.

The chain employs TRBV10-2 and TRBJ1-6; 10 positions match TRBD1. There are 14 residues in the CDR3. CDR1 is WSHSY, CDR2 SAAADI, per germline. V was pared by 3 bases and J by 10 bases, with 3 bases of the junction left unmatched. The CDR3 coding sequence is TGCGCCAGCAGTGACCTGGACAGGGGGTCACCCCTCCACTTT. Encoded protein: CASSDLDRGSPLHF.

The chain combines TRBV25-1 with TRBJ2-1, with a possible D match to TRBD2 (5 bases). V gave up 4 bases and J gave up 6 bases, with 10 bases separating them. Germline CDR1 and CDR2: MGHDK and SYGVNS. CDR3 length: 13 residues. The CDR3 DNA follows: TGTGCCAGCAGTGGATTCCGGGGCAATGAGCAGTTCTTC. Its protein is CASSGFRGNEQFF.

The chain joins TRBV4-2 to TRBJ1-1; a weak D match, TRBD1 (5 bases). Deletions cut 6 bases from V and 1 base from J, with 15 bases between. The germline V gene encodes CDR1 LGHNA and CDR2 YNFKEQ. The CDR3 runs 15 residues. For the CDR3, the DNA is TGTGCCAGCAGGGAAGGGAGGGGAGCGAACACTGAAGCTTTCTTT. The encoded protein is CASREGRGANTEAFF.

The chain carries TRBV6-6 and TRBJ1-4, with TRBD1 matching 8 bases. V was clipped by 7 bases and J by 7 bases; unmatched bases: 5. Germline V gives CDR1 MNHNY, CDR2 SVGAGI (reference sequence). The CDR3 spans 13 residues. The CDR3 spells CASTRGPSEKLFF. The CDR3 bases are TGTGCCAGCACCAGGGGGCCCTCTGAAAAACTGTTTTTT.

The chain couples TRBV7-2 to TRBJ2-7, with D maybe TRBD1 (6 bases). Looked up from germline, CDR1 is SGHTA and CDR2 is FQGNSA. The CDR3 is 14 residues long. Trimming took off 5 bases at V and 8 bases at J, with 19 bases between the two ends. CDR3 region: CASSPRTVPTQQYF. The CDR3, as DNA: TGTGCCAGCAGCCCAAGGACAGTTCCTACGCAGCAGTACTTC.

The chain links TRBV28 to TRBJ2-2; 7 bases fit TRBD1. Germline CDR1 MDHEN, CDR2 SYDVKM. V trimming: 5 bases; J trimming: 7 bases; junction bases outside the gene matches: 7. This CDR3 spans 14 amino acids. The chain's CDR3 is CASSGQGVSGELFF. The CDR3 bases are TGTGCCAGCAGTGGCCAGGGGGTGAGCGGGGAGCTGTTTTTT.

This rearrangement joins TRBV9 to TRBJ2-7; 7 nucleotides match TRBD2. Trimming removed 10 bases from V and 13 bases from J; junction bases left unmatched: 11. The CDR3 is 10 residues long. In germline, CDR1 is SGDLS, CDR2 YYNGEE. CDR3 in amino acids: CADFGSGEYF. CDR3 bases: TGTGCCGACTTCGGGAGCGGGGAATACTTC.

This chain joins TRBV10-1 and TRBJ2-3; 9 bases agree with TRBD2. Germline lookup yields CDR1 WNHNN and CDR2 SYGVQD (reference sequence). This CDR3 comprises 16 residues. Trimming at V came to 3 bases and at J to 6 bases, leaving 10 bases not matched to a gene. As DNA, the CDR3 is TGCGCCAGCAGTGACGGTAGCGGGAGTAAAGGGGATACGCAGTATTTT. It yields the protein CASSDGSGSKGDTQYF.

The CDR3 nucleotides read TGTGCCAGCAGCCCTCAGGGGTTGCTGGAGCAGTACTTC. Its protein product is CASSPQGLLEQYF. This chain joins TRBV7-9 and TRBJ2-7; TRBD1 might be the D (6 bases). Between the trimmed V and J ends, which lost 5 bases and 7 bases, there was a span of 15 bases. Germline CDR1 is SEHNR and CDR2 is FQNEAQ (reference sequence). The CDR3 has 13 amino acids.

The chain joins TRBV4-3 to TRBJ2-1; TRBD2 matches at 10 bases. Germline values: CDR1 LGHNA, CDR2 YSLEER. After removal of 4 bases from V and 9 bases from J, the junction contained 12 bases not matched to a gene. The CDR3 loop spans 16 amino acids. The CDR3 region has the DNA TGCGCCAGCAGCCCGGTCGGGAGCGGGAGGGCTATTGAGCAGTTCTTC. The encoded protein is CASSPVGSGRAIEQFF.

The V call is TRBV27, the J call TRBJ1-2; the D is unclear. The V end was cut by 6 bases, the J end by 4 bases, with 12 bases between. The V gene's germline CDR1 is MNHEY and CDR2 SMNVEV (reference sequence). This CDR3 has 13 amino acids. In DNA, the CDR3 is TGTGCCAGCAGCCCCTGGGGATTCTATGGCTACACCTTC. Translation: CASSPWGFYGYTF.

This clone was seen just once. The chain links TRBV30 to TRBJ2-2, with 7 bases that match TRBD2. Trimming cost V 3 bases and J 7 bases; bases outside gene matches: 14. The CDR3 spans 16 residues. In germline, CDR1 is GTSNPN, CDR2 SVGIG (reference sequence). The CDR3 here is CAWRSPPAGNHGELFF. DNA for the CDR3: TGTGCCTGGAGATCCCCTCCAGCGGGAAACCACGGGGAGCTGTTTTTT.

V gene TRBV5-4 combines with J gene TRBJ1-6; D might be TRBD1 (6 bases). V shed 2 bases and J shed 7 bases, with 7 bases lying between them. Per the germline V gene, CDR1 is SGHNT and CDR2 is YYREEE (reference sequence). The length of the CDR3 is 13 residues. CDR3 region: CASSLRGNSPLHF. The CDR3 coding sequence is TGTGCCAGCAGCTTAAGGGGGAATTCACCCCTCCACTTT.

This clone was counted a single time. The rearrangement links TRBV6-5 to TRBJ1-2, with D possibly matching TRBD1 (5 bases). The CDR3 is 14 residues long. Germline lookup yields CDR1 MNHEY and CDR2 SVGAGI. Trimming stripped 4 bases from V and 0 bases from J, with 9 bases between. Here the CDR3 reads CASSLRGSNYGYTF. As DNA, the CDR3 is TGTGCCAGCAGTTTGAGGGGATCTAACTATGGCTACACCTTC.

This clone was observed at least ten times. The chain employs TRBV4-1 and TRBJ2-7; D tentatively fits TRBD1 or TRBD2 (5 bases each). Looked up from germline, CDR1 is MGHRA and CDR2 is YSYEKL. The V end lost 6 bases, the J end lost 2 bases, and 17 bases lay between the germline ends. CDR3 length equals 15 residues. The CDR3 loop is CASSRDHPSPYEQYF. The DNA for the CDR3 is TGCGCCAGCAGTCGGGACCACCCTTCTCCCTACGAGCAGTACTTC.

This chain links TRBV7-9 with TRBJ2-1; TRBD2 matches at 7 bases. The CDR3 consists of 15 residues. In germline, CDR1 is SEHNR, CDR2 FQNEAQ (reference sequence). V dropped 5 bases and J dropped 1; count of bases not matched to a gene: 5. The CDR3 region is CASSPGGGSYNEQFF. The CDR3, as DNA: TGTGCCAGCAGCCCGGGGGGAGGTTCCTACAATGAGCAGTTCTTC. Full variable domain (missing parts from reference TRBV7-9 and TRBJ2-1): DTGVSQNPRHKITKRGQNVTFRCDPISEHNRLYWYRQTLGQGPEFLTYFQNEAQLEKSRLLSDRFSAERPKGSFSTLEIQRTEQGDSAMYLCASSPGGGSYNEQFFGPGTRLTVL.

The chain is built from TRBV4-3 and TRBJ2-5, with D uncertain. Germline V gives CDR1 LGHNA, CDR2 YSLEER. The CDR3 loop spans 12 amino acids. V lost 2 bases and J lost 5, with 6 bases in between. CDR3 loop: CASSQNGETQYF. For the CDR3, the DNA is TGCGCCAGCAGCCAAAATGGGGAGACCCAGTACTTC.

The gene calls are TRBV5-1 and TRBJ1-1; possible D gene TRBD1, 5 bases. V shed 1 base and J shed 1 base, with 14 bases lying between them. Germline assignment: CDR1 SGHRS and CDR2 YFSETQ. The CDR3 consists of 16 residues. This chain's CDR3 is CASSLNPNQGNTEAFF. The CDR3 nucleotides read TGCGCCAGCAGCTTGAACCCAAATCAGGGGAACACTGAAGCTTTCTTT.

CDR3 residues: CASSLSPGSSYNEQFF. The DNA of the CDR3 is TGCGCCAGCAGCTTGTCCCCAGGGAGCTCCTACAATGAGCAGTTCTTC. V gene TRBV5-1 combines with J gene TRBJ2-1; the D call may be TRBD1 or TRBD2 (5 bases each). The CDR3 is 16 amino acids. Germline loops: CDR1 SGHRS, CDR2 YFSETQ. V was pared by 1 base and J by 0 bases, with 11 bases between.

This clone showed up just once. V usage is TRBV7-2 and J usage is TRBJ2-3; 7 nucleotides agree with TRBD2. Germline-derived CDR1 and CDR2 are SGHTA and FQGNSA. V lost 5 bases, J lost 4 bases, and 9 bases stayed unmatched. This CDR3 contains 15 residues. CDR3 protein: CASSPRDYAADTQYF. The CDR3 coding sequence is TGTGCCAGCAGCCCCAGGGACTACGCCGCAGATACGCAGTATTTT.